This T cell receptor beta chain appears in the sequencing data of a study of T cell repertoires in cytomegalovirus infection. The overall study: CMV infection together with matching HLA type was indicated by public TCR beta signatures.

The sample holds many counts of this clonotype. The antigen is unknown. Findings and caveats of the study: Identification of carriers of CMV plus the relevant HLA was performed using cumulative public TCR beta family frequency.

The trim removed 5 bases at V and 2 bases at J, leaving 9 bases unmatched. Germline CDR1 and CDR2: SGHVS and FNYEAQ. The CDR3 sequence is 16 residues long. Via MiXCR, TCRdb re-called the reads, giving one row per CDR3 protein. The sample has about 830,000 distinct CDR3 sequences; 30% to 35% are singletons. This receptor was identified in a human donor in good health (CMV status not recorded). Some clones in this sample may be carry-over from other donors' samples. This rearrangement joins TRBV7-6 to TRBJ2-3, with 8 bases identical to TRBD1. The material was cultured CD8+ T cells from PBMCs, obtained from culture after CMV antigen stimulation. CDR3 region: CASSPRTGGSTDTQYF. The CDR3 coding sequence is TGTGCCAGCAGCCCGAGAACAGGGGGTTCCACAGATACGCAGTATTTT.